This is a list of T cell receptor beta chains from one sample in a study of shared clonotypes between healthy human individuals. The repertoire was sequenced with immunoSEQ multiplex PCR; TCRdb's copy has only in-frame clones and lacks some. The profile covers about 2.1 million clones, with more than 85% appearing a single time and roughly 1.8% taken by the ten largest. Sequencing was performed on naive CD8+ T cells from PBMCs. The receptors derive from a man aged 18 to 29 in good health. Some clones in this sample may be carry-over from other donors' samples. Each CDR3 is given with its conserved first and last residue. A D gene is named only where the DNA matches it firmly. Clone size, where shown, is once, few, many, or a class for clones that have expanded.

d_gene: -; v_gene: TRBV18; abundance: -; j_gene: TRBJ1-5; CDR3aa: CASSDTGSNQPQHF; CDR3nt: TGTGCCAGCTCAGATACAGGTTCCAATCAGCCCCAGCATTTT
d_gene: -; v_gene: TRBV5-1; abundance: once; j_gene: TRBJ2-1; CDR3aa: CASSPGFYNEQFF; CDR3nt: TGCGCCAGCAGCCCGGGGTTCTACAATGAGCAGTTCTTC
d_gene: -; v_gene: TRBV27; abundance: -; j_gene: TRBJ1-2; CDR3aa: CASSLERGGGNYGYTF; CDR3nt: TGTGCCAGCAGTTTGGAAAGAGGCGGGGGAAACTATGGCTACACCTTC
d_gene: -; v_gene: TRBV9; abundance: -; j_gene: TRBJ2-1; CDR3aa: CASSVVGLCNEQFF; CDR3nt: TGTGCCAGCAGCGTAGTAGGTCTTTGCAATGAGCAGTTCTTC
d_gene: TRBD1; v_gene: TRBV5-4; abundance: -; j_gene: TRBJ2-7; CDR3aa: CASSLVLGQRLYEQYF; CDR3nt: TGTGCCAGCAGCTTGGTTTTGGGACAGAGACTCTACGAGCAGTACTTC
d_gene: -; v_gene: TRBV28; abundance: -; j_gene: TRBJ1-5; CDR3aa: CASSPSPFSLSNQPQHF; CDR3nt: TGTGCCAGCAGCCCCAGCCCTTTTAGCTTGAGCAATCAGCCCCAGCATTTT
d_gene: TRBD1; v_gene: TRBV5-4; abundance: -; j_gene: TRBJ1-2; CDR3aa: CASTWTGGFSGYTF; CDR3nt: TGTGCCAGCACCTGGACAGGGGGTTTTTCTGGCTACACCTTC
d_gene: -; v_gene: TRBV7-9; abundance: -; j_gene: TRBJ2-3; CDR3aa: CASSLAPDTQYF; CDR3nt: TGTGCCAGCAGCTTAGCCCCAGATACGCAGTATTTT
d_gene: -; v_gene: TRBV7-9; abundance: -; j_gene: TRBJ2-2; CDR3aa: CASNSATDTGELFF; CDR3nt: TGTGCCAGCAACTCCGCCACGGACACCGGGGAGCTGTTTTTT
d_gene: -; v_gene: TRBV28; abundance: -; j_gene: TRBJ2-7; CDR3aa: CASMEYNEQYF; CDR3nt: TGTGCCAGCATGGAGTACAACGAGCAGTACTTC
d_gene: -; v_gene: TRBV4-1; abundance: -; j_gene: TRBJ2-1; CDR3aa: CASSQSLGGWGYNEQFF; CDR3nt: TGCGCCAGCAGCCAAAGCCTTGGCGGATGGGGCTACAATGAGCAGTTCTTC
d_gene: -; v_gene: TRBV27; abundance: -; j_gene: TRBJ2-2; CDR3aa: CASSLSPRQGSTGELFF; CDR3nt: TGTGCCAGCAGTTTATCCCCACGGCAGGGGAGCACCGGGGAGCTGTTTTTT
d_gene: TRBD2; v_gene: TRBV29-1; abundance: -; j_gene: TRBJ2-2; CDR3aa: CSVEDAASGPGELFF; CDR3nt: TGCAGCGTTGAAGATGCGGCTAGCGGGCCCGGGGAGCTGTTTTTT
d_gene: TRBD1; v_gene: TRBV20-1; abundance: -; j_gene: TRBJ1-1; CDR3aa: CSATDRQEAFF; CDR3nt: TGCAGTGCGACGGACAGGCAGGAGGCTTTCTTT
d_gene: TRBD1; v_gene: TRBV4-2; abundance: -; j_gene: TRBJ2-7; CDR3aa: CASSATTYRGYEQYF; CDR3nt: TGTGCCAGCAGCGCCACGACCTACAGGGGTTACGAGCAGTACTTC
d_gene: -; v_gene: TRBV29-1; abundance: -; j_gene: TRBJ2-7; CDR3aa: CSVEIGTSYEQYF; CDR3nt: TGCAGCGTTGAGATAGGAACCTCCTACGAGCAGTACTTC
d_gene: -; v_gene: TRBV7-9; abundance: -; j_gene: TRBJ1-2; CDR3aa: CASSLAPSIQGLYGYTF; CDR3nt: TGTGCCAGCAGCTTAGCGCCAAGCATTCAGGGTCTGTATGGCTACACCTTC
d_gene: -; v_gene: TRBV4-3; abundance: few; j_gene: TRBJ2-7; CDR3aa: CASSQDTGSYEQYF; CDR3nt: TGCGCCAGCAGCCAAGATACAGGATCCTACGAGCAGTACTTC
d_gene: -; v_gene: TRBV7-3; abundance: -; j_gene: TRBJ1-1; CDR3aa: CASSLSRGGRTEAFF; CDR3nt: TGTGCCAGCAGCTTAAGCCGTGGGGGCCGGACTGAAGCTTTCTTT
d_gene: -; v_gene: TRBV10-3; abundance: once; j_gene: TRBJ2-7; CDR3aa: CAIRQGGEQYF; CDR3nt: TGTGCCATCAGGCAGGGGGGCGAGCAGTACTTC
d_gene: TRBD1; v_gene: TRBV29-1; abundance: -; j_gene: TRBJ1-2; CDR3aa: CSVGGQDKSYGYTF; CDR3nt: TGCAGCGTTGGGGGACAGGACAAGAGCTATGGCTACACCTTC
d_gene: -; v_gene: TRBV5-5; abundance: -; j_gene: TRBJ2-7; CDR3aa: CASRTGTQAYEQYF; CDR3nt: TGTGCCAGCAGGACCGGGACGCAAGCCTACGAGCAGTACTTC
d_gene: -; v_gene: TRBV10-2; abundance: -; j_gene: TRBJ1-5; CDR3aa: CASSELGNQPQHF; CDR3nt: TGCGCCAGCAGTGAACTCGGGAATCAGCCCCAGCATTTT
d_gene: TRBD1; v_gene: TRBV7-8; abundance: -; j_gene: TRBJ1-1; CDR3aa: CASSGGQGMNTEAFF; CDR3nt: TGTGCCAGCAGCGGGGGACAGGGGATGAACACTGAAGCTTTCTTT
d_gene: TRBD2; v_gene: TRBV6-5; abundance: -; j_gene: TRBJ2-1; CDR3aa: CAVASGGYNEQFF; CDR3nt: TGTGCCGTGGCTAGCGGGGGGTACAATGAGCAGTTCTTC
d_gene: -; v_gene: TRBV19; abundance: -; j_gene: TRBJ2-7; CDR3aa: CASSPGLPYEQYF; CDR3nt: TGTGCCAGTAGTCCCGGACTCCCCTACGAGCAGTACTTC
d_gene: TRBD2; v_gene: TRBV5-8; abundance: -; j_gene: TRBJ2-5; CDR3aa: CASSNWGGLLETQYF; CDR3nt: TGTGCCAGCAGCAACTGGGGAGGGCTCCTGGAGACCCAGTACTTC